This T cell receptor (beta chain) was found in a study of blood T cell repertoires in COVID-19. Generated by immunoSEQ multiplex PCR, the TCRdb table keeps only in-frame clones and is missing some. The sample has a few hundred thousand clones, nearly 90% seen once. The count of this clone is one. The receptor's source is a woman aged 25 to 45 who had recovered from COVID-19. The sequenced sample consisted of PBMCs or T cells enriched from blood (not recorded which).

The CDR3 spells CASSAQQNLNTEAFF. CDR3 bases: TGCGCCAGCAGCGCACAACAGAACCTGAACACTGAAGCTTTCTTT. This chain connects TRBV5-1 to TRBJ1-1; D unresolved. CDR3 length equals 15 residues. V lost 4 bases, J lost 0 bases, and 13 bases lay in between. Germline assignment: CDR1 SGHRS and CDR2 YFSETQ.